The 10 T cell receptor beta chains in this list originate from one sample, sequenced in a study of OX40 agonist ivuxolimab in advanced cancers. Profiling relied on immunoSEQ multiplex PCR, and the TCRdb table lists in-frame clones only, not all of them. The sample consists of tens of thousands of clones, 75% to 90% of them appearing once. Sequencing was performed on CD4+ or CD8+ T cells sorted from blood, taken in a trial of the OX40 agonist ivuxolimab. The receptors shown here come from an adult with an advanced solid tumor such as melanoma, head and neck, liver or kidney cancer.

The chain employs TRBV5-4 and TRBJ1-1; 10 nucleotides align to TRBD1. Germline V gene sequence: CDR1 SGHNT, CDR2 YYREEE (reference sequence). The junction had 3 bases not matched to a gene; V was cut back by 0 bases and J by 4 bases. The CDR3 is made up of 15 amino acids. The CDR3 is CASSLGDRGSTEAFF. CDR3 DNA sequence: TGTGCCAGCAGCTTGGGGGACAGGGGAAGCACTGAAGCTTTCTTT.

Only a few counts were recorded for this clone. V and J are TRBV6-6 and TRBJ1-5; weak D call: TRBD1 (6 bases). V lost 5 bases and J 3 bases, leaving 11 bases between the germline ends. This CDR3 has 14 amino acids. Germline CDR1 is MNHNY and CDR2 is SVGAGI (reference sequence). CDR3 region: CASSAGQYNQPQHF. As DNA, the CDR3 is TGTGCCAGCAGTGCGGGACAATACAATCAGCCCCAGCATTTT.

This clone was counted once. The chain is built from TRBV7-3 and TRBJ2-3; D remains ambiguous. Germline loops: CDR1 SGHTA, CDR2 FQGTGA. V lost 0 bases, J lost 6 bases, and 10 bases lay in between. This CDR3 contains 14 residues. The CDR3 is CASSLTGLADTQYF. For the CDR3, the DNA is TGTGCCAGCAGCTTAACAGGCTTGGCGGATACGCAGTATTTT. The entire variable domain, with the rest obtained from reference TRBV7-3 and TRBJ2-3, is as follows: GAGVSQTPSNKVTEKGKYVELRCDPISGHTALYWYRQSLGQGPEFLIYFQGTGAADDSGLPNDRFFAVRPEGSVSTLKIQRTERGDSAVYLCASSLTGLADTQYFGPGTRLTVL.

This chain joins TRBV6-1 and TRBJ2-7; 12 nucleotides agree with TRBD2. V gave up 3 bases and J gave up 1 base; unmatched junction bases: 16. The CDR3 has 20 amino acids. Germline CDR1 and CDR2: MNHNS and SASEGT. The CDR3 bases are TGTGCCAGCAGTGATTATATGGTGAGACTAGCGGGAGTTTGGTCCTACGAGCAGTACTTC. Translation gives CASSDYMVRLAGVWSYEQYF.

The chain links TRBV18 to TRBJ2-5, with 8 bases identical to TRBD1. J was trimmed by 6 bases and V by 6 bases; bases with no gene match: 9. Germline CDR1 KGHSH, CDR2 LQKENI. CDR3 length: 14 amino acids. This chain's CDR3 is CASSLGQGVQTQYF. The CDR3 region has the DNA TGTGCCAGCTCGCTCGGACAGGGAGTACAGACCCAGTACTTC.

This chain uses TRBV30 with TRBJ1-1, with a possible D match to TRBD1 (5 bases). The V gene's germline CDR1 is GTSNPN and CDR2 SVGIG (reference sequence). The CDR3 is made up of 16 amino acids. Trimming removed 3 bases from V and 0 bases from J, with 17 bases in between. This chain's CDR3 is CAWRPGDSSMNTEAFF. The DNA for the CDR3 is TGTGCCTGGAGGCCCGGCGACAGCTCCATGAACACTGAAGCTTTCTTT.

The V gene is TRBV18, the J gene TRBJ2-1, with 7 bases fitting TRBD1. Germline CDR1 reads KGHSH; CDR2 reads LQKENI. CDR3 size: 15 residues. Unmatched junction bases numbered 8, after V lost 5 bases and J lost 4 bases. Written as DNA, the CDR3 is TGTGCCAGCTCAACAATACAGGGGCCGTACAATGAGCAGTTCTTC. Protein: CASSTIQGPYNEQFF.

The chain joins TRBV6-6 to TRBJ2-7; the D gene is possibly TRBD1 (6 bases). V was trimmed by 5 bases and J by 3 bases, leaving 17 bases between them. Per germline, CDR1 MNHNY and CDR2 SVGAGI (reference sequence). This CDR3 spans 15 amino acids. For the CDR3, the DNA is TGTGCCAGCAGTCCCTACAGGGATCAATTCTACGAGCAGTACTTC. As protein: CASSPYRDQFYEQYF.

Sample share makes this clone medium-sized. V is TRBV29-1 and J is TRBJ2-1; 7 bases fit TRBD2. Germline trimming cut 7 bases from V and 7 bases from J; bases unmatched to any gene: 16. The CDR3 is 15 amino acids. Germline V CDR1 and CDR2: SQVTM, ANQGSEA. CDR3: CSAQGGLAALNEQFF. The CDR3, as DNA: TGCAGCGCCCAAGGCGGGCTAGCGGCCTTGAATGAGCAGTTCTTC.

The rearrangement uses TRBV27 and TRBJ2-1, with 8 bases lining up with TRBD2. Germline V CDR1 and CDR2: MNHEY, SMNVEV (reference sequence). The CDR3 is 13 amino acids. J lost 10 bases, V lost 7 bases, and 9 bases had no gene match. For the CDR3, the DNA is TGTGCCAGCAATTCCGGGAGGGTAGGAGAGCAGTTCTTC. Translated: CASNSGRVGEQFF.